The clone carrying this TCR beta chain appeared a single time. This record belongs to a study of blood T cell repertoires in COVID-19. Sequencing was performed with immunoSEQ multiplex PCR; in TCRdb, only in-frame clones are kept and a portion is missing. The sample has approximately 280,000 clones, 75% to 90% seen once; the top ten hold 11%. Trimming took 5 bases from V and 6 from J; bases not matched to a gene: 7. The CDR3 is 13 amino acids. CDR1 SGHNT and CDR2 YYREEE come from the germline V gene (reference sequence). Sequencing was performed on peripheral blood. The rearrangement joins TRBV5-4 to TRBJ1-1; 7 positions match TRBD1. The clonotype comes from a woman in her seventies with acute or convalescent COVID-19. CDR3 region: CASRSRGTSEAFF. CDR3 bases: TGTGCCAGCAGATCCAGGGGGACGTCTGAAGCTTTCTTT.